This TCR beta chain was sequenced during a study of response to subunit inactivated influenza vaccine (dated by TCRdb to 2016 to 2019). At the level of the whole study: The study used deep quantitative T cell receptor repertoire profiling to track responses to a trivalent subunit inactivated influenza vaccine. What the work shows at the level of the full study, not this receptor alone: The authors suggested that each seasonal influenza vaccination may recruit only a limited number of new T cells.

For this clonotype: Its specific antigen is unknown. Per-nucleotide qualities are absent, and no much larger clonotype sits a single base away.

Libraries were built with RT-PCR. Data came from an Illumina HiSeq 2500. The raw public data were reprocessed by TCRdb itself: fastp quality trimming at Q25, MiXCR clonotype calling, in-frame beta chains only. Rows matching on CDR3 protein sequence are summarized as one entry with the most common DNA and genes. The sample table contains hundreds of thousands of distinct CDR3 sequences; only one count was recorded for about 10% of them. Roughly 10% of the sample lies in the top ten. The TCR comes from a man aged 45-60 years who received an inactivated influenza vaccine. Donor details come from another sample of the same person, matched by shared clones. Sequencing used PBMCs from blood, obtained on the day of vaccination.

The CDR3 sequence is CASSKVGGPGPQYF. The sequenced DNA is TGTGCCAGCAGCAAAGTCGGGGGCCCCGGACCGCAGTATTTT. The V gene is TRBV14 and the J gene is TRBJ2-3; the D segment may tentatively be TRBD1 or TRBD2, each giving 6 matched bases. From the cysteine through the phenylalanine, the CDR3 covers 14 amino acids. The entry retains the CDR3 DNA only, 42 bases that are in frame from base 1. The junction shows trimming of 5 bases on V and 10 bases on J, plus 19 bases between the germline ends. In the germline V gene, CDR1 corresponds to SGHDN and CDR2 to FVKESK.